What follows are 10 T cell receptor beta chains derived from one specimen sequenced in a study of cytomegalovirus exposure and HLA in healthy donors. The PCR made use of 60 Vbeta and 13 Jbeta primers. Profiling relied on immunoSEQ multiplex PCR, and the TCRdb table lists in-frame clones only, not all of them. The table records 100,000 to 150,000 clones, around 77% of them present only once. The sequenced sample consisted of PBMCs. Receptors originate from a woman in her thirties or forties in good health and CMV-seropositive.

The chain employs TRBV19 and TRBJ2-7; 14 bases map to TRBD2. Germline CDR1 is LNHDA and CDR2 is SQIVND (reference sequence). With 5 bases clipped from V and 7 bases from J, the junction kept 7 bases outside the gene matches. This CDR3 has 15 residues. The CDR3 coding sequence is TGTGCCAGTAGTCTGGGACTAGCGGGGGAGAGGGAGCAGTACTTC. Amino acids: CASSLGLAGEREQYF.

Concerning this clone: The germline gene is not matched at one end of the junction; a read error may be the cause. The chain couples TRBV7-7 to TRBJ2-2; D unclear. CDR3 size: 12 residues. Germline values: CDR1 SSHAT, CDR2 FNYEAQ (reference sequence). CDR3 sequence: CASSSGTGELFF. The CDR3 DNA reads TGTGCTAGCAGCTCCGGGACCGGGGAGCTGTTTTTT.

The chain employs TRBV20-1 and TRBJ1-1, with D hard to call. V lost 3 bases and J lost 3, with 5 bases in between. The length of the CDR3 is 11 residues. CDR1 DFQATT and CDR2 SNEGSKA come from the germline V gene (reference sequence). In nucleotides, the CDR3 is TGCAGTGCTAGGGTAGACACTGAAGCTTTCTTT. The encoded protein is CSARVDTEAFF.

J is TRBJ2-1 and V is TRBV5-1; D might be TRBD1 (6 bases). The CDR3 consists of 13 residues. Per the germline V gene, CDR1 is SGHRS and CDR2 is YFSETQ. V was shortened by 5 bases and J by 5 bases, with 11 bases between the two germline ends. The CDR3 DNA follows: TGCGCCAGCAGTAGAACAGGGAACAATGAGCAGTTCTTC. Protein product: CASSRTGNNEQFF. Combining the CDR3 with reference TRBV5-1 and TRBJ2-1 gives the whole variable domain KAGVTQTPRYLIKTRGQQVTLSCSPISGHRSVSWYQQTPGQGLQFLFEYFSETQRNKGNFPGRFSGRQFSNSRSEMNVSTLELGDSALYLCASSRTGNNEQFFGPGTRLTVL.

The gene calls are TRBV18 and TRBJ2-2, with D tentatively TRBD2 (6 bases). V gave up 2 bases and J gave up 3 bases, with 10 bases separating them. Germline V gene lookup returns CDR1 KGHSH and CDR2 LQKENI. The CDR3 is made up of 15 amino acids. Here the CDR3 reads CASSPRRADTGELFF. CDR3 in DNA: TGTGCCAGCTCACCAAGGAGGGCGGACACCGGGGAGCTGTTTTTT. Full variable domain (outside the CDR3, taken from reference TRBV18 and TRBJ2-2): NAGVMQNPRHLVRRRGQEARLRCSPMKGHSHVYWYRQLPEEGLKFMVYLQKENIIDESGMPKERFSAEFPKEGPSILRIQQVVRGDSAAYFCASSPRRADTGELFFGEGSRLTVL.

The chain uses TRBV10-1 and TRBJ2-5; tentatively, D is TRBD1 (6 bases). TRBJ2-7 matches the DNA end more closely, so the J call is doubtful. Germline CDR1 and CDR2: WNHNN and SYGVQD (reference sequence). The CDR3 is 14 amino acids. CDR3 region: CASSAPGTHYEQYF. The CDR3 region has the DNA TGCGCCAGCAGTGCCCCCGGGACACATTACGAGCAGTACTTC.

The chain employs TRBV9 and TRBJ2-3; tentative D call: TRBD2 (5 bases). This CDR3 spans 15 amino acids. V was cut by 5 bases and J by 0 bases, with 13 bases left in between. Germline V gene data show CDR1 as SGDLS and CDR2 as YYNGEE. CDR3 amino acids: CASSRAGLSTDTQYF. The CDR3 bases are TGTGCCAGCAGTAGGGCGGGCCTCAGCACAGATACGCAGTATTTT.

This clone was detected only a few times. This chain links TRBV10-2 with TRBJ1-1; D is possibly TRBD1 (6 bases). The CDR3 totals 17 residues. The germline CDR1 and CDR2 sequences are WSHSY and SAAADI. V was cut by 7 bases and J by 0 bases, with 21 bases left in between. CDR3 in DNA: TGCGCCAGCACAAAGGAGGACTCGGGACACCTGAACACTGAAGCTTTCTTT. Its protein is CASTKEDSGHLNTEAFF.

The V call is TRBV5-4, the J call TRBJ2-7, with a possible D match to TRBD2 (6 bases). CDR3 size: 16 residues. The ends were cut back, 5 bases at V and 2 bases at J, with 20 bases in the middle. Germline V gene data show CDR1 as SGHNT and CDR2 as YYREEE (reference sequence). This CDR3 reads CASSRGAGPVAYEQYF. CDR3 nucleotide sequence: TGTGCCAGCAGTAGAGGGGCGGGGCCGGTGGCCTACGAGCAGTACTTC.

The chain recombines TRBV7-9 with TRBJ1-1; 8 bases match TRBD1. V lost 6 bases, J lost 1 base, and 13 bases stayed unmatched. The germline V gene has CDR1 SEHNR and CDR2 FQNEAQ (reference sequence). The CDR3 consists of 17 residues. CDR3 in amino acids: CASRDRGKNVRNTEAFF. The CDR3 DNA sequence: TGTGCCAGCAGAGACAGGGGCAAGAACGTCCGGAACACTGAAGCTTTCTTT.